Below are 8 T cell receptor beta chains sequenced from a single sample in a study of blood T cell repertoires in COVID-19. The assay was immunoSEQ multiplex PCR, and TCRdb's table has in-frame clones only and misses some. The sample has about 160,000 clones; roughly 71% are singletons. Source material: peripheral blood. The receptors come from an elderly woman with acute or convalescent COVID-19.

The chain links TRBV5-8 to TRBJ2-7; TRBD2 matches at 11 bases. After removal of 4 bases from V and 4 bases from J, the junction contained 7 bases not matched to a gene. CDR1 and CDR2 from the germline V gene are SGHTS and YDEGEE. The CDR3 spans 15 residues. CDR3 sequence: CASSPGLAEPYEQYF. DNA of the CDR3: TGTGCCAGCAGCCCGGGACTAGCGGAACCTTACGAGCAGTACTTC.

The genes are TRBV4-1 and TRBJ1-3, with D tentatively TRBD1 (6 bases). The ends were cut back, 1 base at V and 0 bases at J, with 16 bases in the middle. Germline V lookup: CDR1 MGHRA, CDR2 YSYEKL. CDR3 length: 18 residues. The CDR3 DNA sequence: TGCGCCAGCAGCCAAGCCAAGGATCGGGGGGCCTCTGGAAACACCATATATTTT. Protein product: CASSQAKDRGASGNTIYF.

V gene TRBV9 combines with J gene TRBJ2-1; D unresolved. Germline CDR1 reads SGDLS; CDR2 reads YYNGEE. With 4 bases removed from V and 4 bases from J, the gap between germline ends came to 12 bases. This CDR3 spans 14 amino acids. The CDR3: CASSRSSSYNEQFF. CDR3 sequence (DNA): TGTGCCAGCAGCAGGAGCTCTTCTTACAATGAGCAGTTCTTC.

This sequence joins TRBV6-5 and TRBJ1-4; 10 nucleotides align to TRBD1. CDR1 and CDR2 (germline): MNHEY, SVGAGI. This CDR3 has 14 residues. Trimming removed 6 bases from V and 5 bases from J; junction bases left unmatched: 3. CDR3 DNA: TGTGCCAGCAGACGGACAGGGGGGAATGAAAAACTGTTTTTT. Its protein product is CASRRTGGNEKLFF.

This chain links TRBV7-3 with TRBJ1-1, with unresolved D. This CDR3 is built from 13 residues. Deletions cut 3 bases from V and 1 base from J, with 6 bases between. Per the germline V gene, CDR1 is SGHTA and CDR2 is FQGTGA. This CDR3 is CASSFGKNTEAFF. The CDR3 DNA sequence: TGTGCCAGCAGCTTTGGCAAGAACACTGAAGCTTTCTTT.

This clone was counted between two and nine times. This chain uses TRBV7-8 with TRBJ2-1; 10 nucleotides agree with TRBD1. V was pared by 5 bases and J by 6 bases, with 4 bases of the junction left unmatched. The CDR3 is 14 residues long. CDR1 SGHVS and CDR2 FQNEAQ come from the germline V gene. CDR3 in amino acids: CASSPRTGGNEQFF. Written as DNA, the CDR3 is TGTGCCAGCAGCCCGCGGACAGGGGGCAATGAGCAGTTCTTC.

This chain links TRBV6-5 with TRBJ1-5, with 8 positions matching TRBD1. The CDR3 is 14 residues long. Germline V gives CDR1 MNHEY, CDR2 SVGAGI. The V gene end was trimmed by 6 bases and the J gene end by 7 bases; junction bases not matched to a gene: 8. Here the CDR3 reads CASSQDRDWQPQHF. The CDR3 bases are TGTGCCAGCAGCCAGGACAGGGATTGGCAGCCCCAGCATTTT.

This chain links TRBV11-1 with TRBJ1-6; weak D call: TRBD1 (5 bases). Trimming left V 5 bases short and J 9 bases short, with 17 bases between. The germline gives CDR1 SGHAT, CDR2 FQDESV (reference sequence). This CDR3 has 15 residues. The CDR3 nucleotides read TGTGCCAGCAGCGATTCCGGGGGGGTGATTTCACCCCTCCACTTT. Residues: CASSDSGGVISPLHF.